This is a list of T cell receptor beta chains from one sample in a study of T cell responses to AZD1222 COVID-19 vaccine. Libraries were prepared by immunoSEQ multiplex PCR; TCRdb keeps only in-frame clonotypes and omits some of them. Among about 100,000 clones listed, 86% were seen once. The source material was peripheral blood, sampled 28 days after the second dose of the MenACWY control vaccine. These receptors came from an adult who received the MenACWY meningococcal vaccine as a control. Each CDR3 is given with its conserved first and last residue. Fields, in order: D gene, V gene, clone size, J gene, CDR3 protein, CDR3 DNA. D genes are given only for firm matches. Clone size is not always given. Where it is, it says once, few, many or a class for expanded clones.

-,TRBV5-4,-,TRBJ2-7,CASSTPTNLRGEQYF,TGTGCCAGCAGCACCCCGACGAATCTCAGAGGGGAGCAGTACTTC
TRBD1,TRBV7-9,few,TRBJ1-4,CASSVLGTGGEKLFF,TGTGCCAGCAGCGTTCTTGGGACAGGGGGCGAAAAACTGTTTTTT
-,TRBV25-1,-,TRBJ2-6,CASSAKGGVAGANVLTF,TGTGCCAGCAGTGCCAAGGGTGGGGTCGCTGGGGCCAACGTCCTGACTTTC
-,TRBV5-1,-,TRBJ1-4,CASSLGQAFNEKLFF,TGCGCCAGCAGCTTGGGGCAGGCTTTTAATGAAAAACTGTTTTTT
-,TRBV30,-,TRBJ1-4,CAWRLTGSAGELFF,TGTGCCTGGAGATTAACAGGGTCGGCCGGGGAACTGTTTTTT
-,TRBV19,-,TRBJ2-7,CASSMVYHPYEQYF,TGTGCCAGTAGTATGGTCTACCACCCCTACGAGCAGTACTTC
-,TRBV7-9,few,TRBJ1-1,CASSRGTGEYFF,TGTGCCAGCAGCCGGGGGACGGGGGAATATTTCTTT
TRBD1,TRBV3-1/TRBV3-2,-,TRBJ1-2,CASNSGTGAGYTF,TGTGCCAGCAACTCCGGGACAGGGGCCGGCTACACCTTC
-,TRBV7-2,-,TRBJ2-2,CASSLAGNTGELFF,TGTGCCAGCAGCTTGGCGGGAAACACCGGGGAGCTGTTTTTT
-,TRBV10-3,-,TRBJ2-3,CATRPGNPSTDTQYF,TGTGCCACCCGTCCCGGGAACCCTAGCACAGATACGCAGTATTTT
-,TRBV4-2,-,TRBJ1-1,CASKEGRNTEAFF,TGTGCCAGCAAGGAGGGGAGGAACACTGAAGCTTTCTTT
-,TRBV7-9,-,TRBJ1-2,CASSSRDRPGYTF,TGTGCCAGCAGCTCCCGCGACAGGCCTGGCTACACCTTC
-,TRBV18,-,TRBJ2-1,CASSPRRARSNEQFF,TGTGCCAGCTCTCCCCGACGGGCTAGGAGCAATGAGCAGTTCTTC
-,TRBV7-2,-,TRBJ2-5,CASRSTGVPQETQYF,TGTGCCAGCAGGTCAACAGGCGTACCGCAAGAGACCCAGTACTTC
-,TRBV3-1/TRBV3-2,-,TRBJ1-5,CASSQEPGPQHF,TGTGCCAGCAGCCAAGAACCCGGACCCCAGCATTTT
-,TRBV28,-,TRBJ1-6,CASSSTPGTYGSPLHF,TGTGCCAGCAGTTCCACTCCCGGGACGTATGGTTCACCCCTCCACTTT
-,TRBV19,once,TRBJ1-1,CASSTFMGTEAFF,TGTGCCAGTAGTACCTTTATGGGGACTGAAGCTTTCTTT
TRBD2,TRBV5-1,-,TRBJ2-5,CASRISGGAEETQYF,TGCGCCAGCAGAATTAGCGGGGGGGCCGAGGAGACCCAGTACTTC
TRBD1,TRBV11-2,-,TRBJ1-2,CASSPHDRGYGYTF,TGTGCCAGCAGCCCTCATGACAGGGGCTATGGCTACACCTTC
TRBD1,TRBV4-3,-,TRBJ1-2,CASSQDLDRGNYGYTF,TGCGCCAGCAGCCAAGATTTGGACAGGGGGAACTATGGCTACACCTTC
-,TRBV7-9,-,TRBJ1-4,CASSSSGANEKLVF,TGTGCCAGCAGCTCGAGCGGGGCTAATGAAAAACTGGTTTTT
-,TRBV24-1,once,TRBJ2-7,CATSDLLGFGTYEQYF,TGTGCCACCAGTGATTTGTTGGGGTTTGGGACCTACGAGCAGTACTTC
-,TRBV10-3,-,TRBJ1-5,CAISEGLVWDQGFYSNQPQHF,TGTGCCATCAGTGAGGGGTTGGTTTGGGACCAAGGGTTCTATAGCAATCAGCCCCAGCATTTT
-,TRBV27,-,TRBJ2-3,CASSSPSLRGLFSTDTQYF,TGTGCCAGCAGCAGTCCGTCCCTGCGGGGGCTCTTTAGCACAGATACGCAGTATTTT
-,TRBV7-2,-,TRBJ1-4,CASGPGFGGRGEKLFF,TGTGCCAGCGGACCGGGTTTTGGGGGACGTGGAGAAAAACTGTTTTTT
TRBD2,TRBV3-1/TRBV3-2,-,TRBJ2-1,CASSHSGGALFF,TGTGCCAGCAGCCACAGCGGGGGGGCCCTGTTCTTC
TRBD2,TRBV9,-,TRBJ2-3,CASSVTPYSGDSTDTQYF,TGTGCCAGCAGCGTAACCCCTTATAGCGGGGACTCAACAGATACGCAGTATTTT
-,TRBV7-2,-,TRBJ2-5,CASSLAGQKETQYF,TGTGCCAGCAGCTTAGCAGGTCAGAAAGAGACCCAGTACTTC
-,TRBV27,-,TRBJ2-5,CASTSGGQGEETQYF,TGTGCCAGCACATCAGGGGGGCAGGGCGAAGAGACCCAGTACTTC
TRBD2,TRBV4-2,-,TRBJ2-3,CASSPRGGSTDTQYF,TGTGCCAGCAGCCCCCGGGGGGGGAGTACAGATACGCAGTATTTT
-,TRBV7-3,-,TRBJ2-3,CASSLETTDTQYF,TGTGCCAGCAGTCTAGAAACCACAGATACGCAGTATTTT
-,TRBV6-2/TRBV6-3,-,TRBJ2-1,CASSYSGGGPYNEQFF,TGTGCCAGCAGTTACTCGGGTGGGGGGCCATACAATGAGCAGTTCTTC